One and the same sample provided the 15 T cell receptor beta chains below, sequenced in a study of CD8+ T cells in alopecia areata. Treatment: oral pan-JAK inhibitor, 5-10 mg twice daily. The sequencing template was cDNA reverse transcribed from extracted RNA. TCRdb's table, derived via immunoSEQ multiplex PCR, lists solely in-frame clones and lacks some. The table shows about 200,000 clones, with roughly 60% occurring only once. The material sequenced was CD4+ T cells sorted from blood, taken at week 24, from a patient treated with tofacitinib. These receptors were taken from a human donor with alopecia areata.

The V and J genes are TRBV29-1 and TRBJ1-4; D is uncertain. CDR3 length: 11 residues. From germline, CDR1 is SQVTM and CDR2 ANQGSEA. V lost 3 bases and J 7 bases, leaving 6 bases between the germline ends. This CDR3 reads CSVERSEKLFF. The CDR3 nucleotides are TGCAGCGTTGAGAGGAGTGAAAAACTGTTTTTT.

The chain couples TRBV5-1 to TRBJ1-1; 8 bases are a match to TRBD1. The germline gives CDR1 SGHRS, CDR2 YFSETQ. V was pared by 5 bases and J by 5 bases, with 5 bases of the junction left unmatched. CDR3 length: 13 residues. CDR3 residues: CASRDRVRTEAFF. The CDR3 DNA reads TGCGCCAGCAGGGACAGGGTACGGACTGAAGCTTTCTTT.

In this sample, this clone turned up once. The chain is built from TRBV7-2 and TRBJ1-4; a weak D match, TRBD1 (5 bases). CDR1 and CDR2 from the germline V gene are SGHTA and FQGNSA. This CDR3 contains 15 residues. Between the trimmed V and J ends, which lost 4 bases and 2 bases, there was a span of 11 bases. The CDR3 sequence is CASSSPGRTNEKLFF. The CDR3 DNA reads TGTGCCAGCAGCTCACCGGGACGGACTAATGAAAAACTGTTTTTT.

The chain is built from TRBV2 and TRBJ1-4; D possibly corresponds to TRBD1 (5 bases). This CDR3 has 14 residues. Germline assignment: CDR1 SNHLY and CDR2 FYNNEI. The V end lost 6 bases, the J end lost 2 bases, and 10 bases lay between the germline ends. The CDR3 protein is CASSAGTTNEKLFF. CDR3 nucleotide sequence: TGTGCCAGCAGCGCCGGGACCACTAATGAAAAACTGTTTTTT.

The chain carries TRBV14 and TRBJ2-3; D is tentatively TRBD1 or TRBD2 (6 bases each). This CDR3 spans 15 amino acids. Germline V gives CDR1 SGHDN, CDR2 FVKESK. Trimming removed 6 bases from V and 7 bases from J, with 20 bases in between. The CDR3 here is CASSHQGTGPHTQYF. The CDR3 bases are TGTGCCAGCAGTCATCAGGGGACTGGTCCGCATACGCAGTATTTT.

The chain couples TRBV2 to TRBJ1-5, with TRBD1 as a possible D gene (6 bases). CDR3 length: 14 residues. Between the trimmed V and J ends, which lost 8 bases and 9 bases, there was a span of 20 bases. CDR1 and CDR2 from the germline V gene are SNHLY and FYNNEI. In nucleotides, the CDR3 is TGTGCCAGCGCAGAGACAGGCTCAATCGGGCCCCAGCATTTT. Its protein product is CASAETGSIGPQHF.

This clone has more than one count but fewer than ten. The genes are TRBV30 and TRBJ1-1, with D uncertain. Germline-derived CDR1 and CDR2 are GTSNPN and SVGIG (reference sequence). CDR3 size: 12 residues. The ends were cut back, 4 bases at V and 11 bases at J, with 17 bases in the middle. The CDR3 DNA is TGTGCCTGGATGGGCATCGATAAGCAGGCTTTCTTT. This encodes CAWMGIDKQAFF.

This chain uses TRBV5-1 with TRBJ1-5, with D perhaps matching TRBD1 (5 bases). The V and J ends lost 2 bases and 3 bases respectively, with 12 bases between them. This CDR3 is built from 15 residues. Germline V gene data show CDR1 as SGHRS and CDR2 as YFSETQ. The CDR3 nucleotides are TGCGCCAGCAGCTTCGACGGGGCCCCCAATCAGCCCCAGCATTTT. Translated: CASSFDGAPNQPQHF.

J is TRBJ2-3 and V is TRBV11-2; D is perhaps TRBD1 or TRBD2 (5 bases each). The CDR3 extends over 13 amino acids. CDR1 SGHAT and CDR2 FQNNGV come from the germline V gene. V was clipped by 7 bases and J by 2 bases, with 10 bases between them. The CDR3 loop reads CASTGADTDTQYF. The DNA for the CDR3 is TGTGCCAGCACCGGGGCGGACACAGATACGCAGTATTTT.

About this clone: This same CDR3 is encoded by further DNA sequences in the sample. The rearrangement links TRBV30 to TRBJ1-1, with 10 bases lining up with TRBD1. CDR1 and CDR2 (germline): GTSNPN, SVGIG (reference sequence). CDR3 size: 12 residues. The ends lost 5 bases at V and 4 bases at J; junction bases unmatched: 1. CDR3 sequence reads: CAWGDRGTEAFF. CDR3 DNA: TGTGCCTGGGGGGACAGGGGCACTGAAGCTTTCTTT.

The chain carries TRBV29-1 and TRBJ2-7; D perhaps matches TRBD2 (6 bases). V shed 6 bases and J shed 6 bases, with 15 bases lying between them. This CDR3 has 12 residues. The germline V gene encodes CDR1 SQVTM and CDR2 ANQGSEA. This chain's CDR3 is CSVDAGGREQYF. For the CDR3, the DNA is TGCAGCGTCGACGCAGGAGGGCGCGAGCAGTACTTC.

This sequence joins TRBV30 and TRBJ2-7, with 11 nucleotides matching TRBD2. V lost 4 bases, J lost 6 bases, and 11 bases stayed unmatched. The germline V gene has CDR1 GTSNPN and CDR2 SVGIG (reference sequence). The CDR3 sequence is 15 residues long. The CDR3 is CAWKRLAGRLVEQYF. CDR3 nucleotides: TGTGCCTGGAAGAGACTAGCGGGGAGGCTGGTCGAGCAGTACTTC.

This chain's CDR3 is CASSLMGASQGEQFF. Written as DNA, the CDR3 is TGTGCCAGCAGCTTAATGGGTGCTTCTCAGGGTGAGCAGTTCTTC. V usage is TRBV7-8 and J usage is TRBJ2-1; perhaps TRBD1 as D (5 bases). Germline CDR1 is SGHVS and CDR2 is FQNEAQ. Trimming took off 2 bases at V and 9 bases at J, with 17 bases between the two ends. The CDR3 spans 15 residues.

Turning to this clone: This CDR3 is also generated by other DNA sequences in the sample. The J gene is TRBJ2-5, the V gene TRBV10-3; D not resolved. Germline CDR1 and CDR2: ENHRY and SYGVKD. The CDR3 is 12 amino acids. V gave up 0 bases and J gave up 5 bases, with 4 bases separating them. The CDR3 DNA follows: TGTGCCATCAGTGAGTCGGGGGAGACCCAGTACTTC. Its translation is CAISESGETQYF.

This clone was recorded many times. The chain has TRBV7-3 and TRBJ1-6; tentative D call: TRBD1 (6 bases). V was clipped by 3 bases and J by 10 bases, with 13 bases between them. The CDR3 has 14 residues. CDR1 and CDR2 (germline): SGHTA, FQGTGA. DNA of the CDR3: TGTGCCAGCAGCTTGGGACAAGTGGGGTCACCCCTCCACTTT. Encoded protein: CASSLGQVGSPLHF. Using reference TRBV7-3 and TRBJ1-6 for the parts outside the CDR3, the full variable domain is GAGVSQTPSNKVTEKGKYVELRCDPISGHTALYWYRQSLGQGPEFLIYFQGTGAADDSGLPNDRFFAVRPEGSVSTLKIQRTERGDSAVYLCASSLGQVGSPLHFGNGTRLTVT.